These 28 T cell receptor beta chains came from one sample sequenced in a study of blood T cells in healthy people across ages. Alongside a J-beta primer mix, a sample-barcoded 5' primer served in a second PCR lasting about 7 to 12 cycles. Each CDR3 protein is one row after TCRdb ran MiXCR on the 5' RACE reads. The profile shows hundreds of thousands of distinct CDR3 sequences, more than 50% of them singletons. Sequencing was done on a sample of blood. These receptors all come from a middle-aged man in good health.

The chain employs TRBV7-8 and TRBJ2-5; tentatively, D is TRBD1 (5 bases). CDR3 size: 14 residues. CDR1 and CDR2 (germline): SGHVS, FQNEAQ. The V end was cut by 3 bases, the J end by 3 bases, with 11 bases between. CDR3 bases: TGTGCCAGCAGCTTGGTGACAGCAAAAGAGACCCAGTACTTC. It yields the protein CASSLVTAKETQYF.

The chain couples TRBV2 to TRBJ1-6, with 8 bases lining up with TRBD1. Germline trimming cut 9 bases from V and 9 bases from J; bases unmatched to any gene: 19. Germline assignment: CDR1 SNHLY and CDR2 FYNNEI. This CDR3 contains 17 residues. CDR3 residues: CARQVAGGTFLTSPLHF. CDR3 in DNA: TGTGCCAGACAGGTTGCAGGGGGCACATTCTTGACTTCACCCCTCCACTTT.

The chain has TRBV6-6 and TRBJ2-7; 7 positions agree with TRBD2. V trimming: 2 bases; J trimming: 1 base; junction bases outside the gene matches: 5. The CDR3 sequence is 15 residues long. CDR1 MNHNY and CDR2 SVGAGI come from the germline V gene (reference sequence). CDR3 sequence (DNA): TGTGCCAGCAGTTACGAGGGAGGGCAATCCTACGAGCAGTACTTC. Its translation is CASSYEGGQSYEQYF.

Only a few counts were recorded for this clonotype. The chain recombines TRBV27 with TRBJ2-4, with TRBD2 matching over 7 bases. The J call may be incorrect, as the DNA end agrees better with TRBJ2-5. This CDR3 is 15 amino acids long. CDR1 is MNHEY, CDR2 SMNVEV, per germline (reference sequence). The CDR3 region has the DNA TGTGCCAGCAGTTTCGGCGGCAGGGAGGGAGAGACCCAGTACTTC. Its translation: CASSFGGREGETQYF.

The chain joins TRBV20-1 to TRBJ2-3; 7 nucleotides line up with TRBD2. Germline V gene data show CDR1 as DFQATT and CDR2 as SNEGSKA (reference sequence). This CDR3 spans 14 amino acids. V shed 4 bases and J 3 bases; nucleotides not matched to a gene: 7. The CDR3 protein is CSAKQAGRTDTQYF. The CDR3 nucleotides read TGCAGTGCTAAACAAGCGGGGAGGACAGATACGCAGTATTTT.

This rearrangement joins TRBV5-5 to TRBJ2-7, with 13 bases identical to TRBD2. Germline V gene sequence: CDR1 SGHKS, CDR2 YYEKEE (reference sequence). The CDR3 covers 18 residues. The ends lost 3 bases at V and 4 bases at J; junction bases unmatched: 13. Here the CDR3 reads CASSSGLAGIVREYEQYF. For the CDR3, the DNA is TGTGCCAGCAGCTCGGGACTAGCGGGAATCGTAAGGGAGTACGAGCAGTACTTC.

The chain has TRBV29-1 and TRBJ1-4; D is perhaps TRBD1 (6 bases). The CDR3 extends over 13 amino acids. Germline-derived CDR1 and CDR2 are SQVTM and ANQGSEA. V gave up 7 bases and J gave up 0 bases, with 9 bases separating them. The CDR3 here is CSASGATNEKLFF. The CDR3 DNA reads TGCAGCGCCTCAGGGGCAACTAATGAAAAACTGTTTTTT.

The J gene is TRBJ2-7, the V gene TRBV7-3; D might be TRBD1 (6 bases). The V end lost 2 bases, the J end lost 6 bases, and 11 bases lay between the germline ends. The CDR3 is 13 residues long. Germline CDR1 SGHTA, CDR2 FQGTGA. The CDR3 DNA reads TGTGCCAGCAGCTTACGTCCAGGGGTCGAGCAGTACTTC. It yields the protein CASSLRPGVEQYF.

This clonotype came up a few times. The gene calls are TRBV27 and TRBJ2-7; 8 nucleotides align to TRBD2. Germline CDR1 is MNHEY and CDR2 is SMNVEV (reference sequence). J lost 6 bases, V lost 3 bases, and 7 bases had no gene match. The CDR3 loop spans 14 amino acids. CDR3 in DNA: TGTGCCAGCAGTTTCAGCGGGAGCGGTCCCGAGCAGTACTTC. It yields the protein CASSFSGSGPEQYF.

The table lists this clonotype with a few counts. This chain links TRBV27 with TRBJ2-7; 8 nucleotides line up with TRBD1. This CDR3 has 13 amino acids. V was clipped by 6 bases and J by 6 bases; unmatched bases: 7. The germline gives CDR1 MNHEY, CDR2 SMNVEV (reference sequence). Here the CDR3 DNA reads TGTGCCAGCAGGGACAGGGTATCTAGCGAGCAGTACTTC. Its protein is CASRDRVSSEQYF.

The chain links TRBV4-2 to TRBJ2-3; D not resolved. Trimming removed 1 base at V and 0 bases at J, with 5 bases between. Germline CDR1 and CDR2: LGHNA and YNFKEQ. The CDR3 loop spans 14 amino acids. The CDR3 sequence is CASSQVHSTDTQYF. The CDR3 DNA reads as TGTGCCAGCAGCCAAGTGCACAGCACAGATACGCAGTATTTT.

This chain connects TRBV15 to TRBJ1-2; D is unresolved. The CDR3 sequence is 14 residues long. Trimming took off 1 base at V and 4 bases at J, with 10 bases between the two ends. The germline V gene encodes CDR1 LNHNV and CDR2 YYDKDF (reference sequence). The CDR3 DNA reads TGTGCCACCAGCAGAGGTTCGGTGAGCTATGGCTACACCTTC. It encodes CATSRGSVSYGYTF.

The chain combines TRBV5-1 with TRBJ1-5, with unresolved D. The CDR3 has 17 residues. CDR1 and CDR2 (germline): SGHRS, YFSETQ. V lost 2 bases and J 0 bases, leaving 15 bases between the germline ends. The CDR3: CASSFVGRLYSNQPQHF. CDR3 DNA sequence: TGCGCCAGCAGCTTCGTTGGCAGACTCTATAGCAATCAGCCCCAGCATTTT.

The J gene is TRBJ2-5, the V gene TRBV12-3 or TRBV12-4; D perhaps matches TRBD2 (6 bases). The V end lost 5 bases, the J end lost 5 bases, and 15 bases lay between the germline ends. The CDR3 runs to 14 residues. As DNA, the CDR3 is TGTGCCAGCAGTATCCAAAGCGGAGGGGAGACCCAGTACTTC. It yields the protein CASSIQSGGETQYF.

The V call is TRBV5-1, the J call TRBJ2-5; possibly TRBD1 or TRBD2 for D (5 bases each). The end of the DNA aligns better with TRBJ2-7, so the J call may be wrong. Looked up from germline, CDR1 is SGHRS and CDR2 is YFSETQ. This CDR3 region has 15 residues. The CDR3 loop reads CASSFSWGTTYEQYF. CDR3 DNA: TGCGCCAGCAGCTTTTCTTGGGGGACCACCTACGAGCAGTACTTC.

V gene TRBV29-1 combines with J gene TRBJ2-7; 7 bases line up with TRBD1. The germline CDR1 and CDR2 sequences are SQVTM and ANQGSEA. The CDR3 extends over 13 amino acids. The V and J ends lost 6 bases and 5 bases, in that order; junction bases with no gene match: 10. The CDR3, as DNA: TGCAGCGTCGAGGGGGCAGGAGCCGACGAGCAGTACTTC. Its protein product is CSVEGAGADEQYF.

This clonotype was picked up one time. This CDR3 is CASSPTGQGAINYGYTF. The DNA for the CDR3 is TGTGCCAGCAGCCCGACGGGACAGGGGGCAATCAACTATGGCTACACCTTC. The V and J genes are TRBV9 and TRBJ1-2, with 12 positions matching TRBD1. Unmatched junction bases numbered 9, after V lost 4 bases and J lost 2 bases. Germline V lookup: CDR1 SGDLS, CDR2 YYNGEE. This CDR3 has 17 amino acids.

V gene TRBV2 combines with J gene TRBJ1-5; D gene uncertain. V lost 2 bases, J lost 6 bases, and 8 bases lay in between. The CDR3 totals 13 residues. Germline V gene lookup returns CDR1 SNHLY and CDR2 FYNNEI. Written as DNA, the CDR3 is TGTGCCAGCAGTGAATGGGGTTTTCAGCCCCAGCATTTT. It translates to CASSEWGFQPQHF.

The V and J genes are TRBV9 and TRBJ2-5; D call uncertain. CDR1 is SGDLS and CDR2 is YYNGEE in the germline V gene. There are 12 residues in the CDR3. Trimming removed 6 bases at V and 7 bases at J, with 13 bases between. The CDR3 here is CASNDIAGTQYF. The DNA for the CDR3 is TGTGCCAGCAACGACATTGCTGGGACCCAGTACTTC. Complete variable domain (other parts from reference TRBV9 and TRBJ2-5): DSGVTQTPKHLITATGQRVTLRCSPRSGDLSVYWYQQSLDQGLQFLIQYYNGEERAKGNILERFSAQQFPDLHSELNLSSLELGDSALYFCASNDIAGTQYFGPGTRLLVL.

The chain recombines TRBV29-1 with TRBJ2-5, with a weak D call TRBD2 (7 bases). With 8 bases removed from V and 5 bases from J, the gap between germline ends came to 15 bases. The length of the CDR3 is 12 residues. CDR1 is SQVTM and CDR2 is ANQGSEA in the germline V gene. CDR3 protein: CSPRGGGETQYF. CDR3 coding DNA: TGCAGCCCCCGGGGAGGGGGGGAGACCCAGTACTTC.

The chain links TRBV10-3 to TRBJ1-4; D might be TRBD1 (5 bases). Germline V gene sequence: CDR1 ENHRY, CDR2 SYGVKD. V gave up 4 bases and J gave up 8 bases, with 14 bases separating them. The CDR3 has 14 amino acids. The CDR3 DNA reads TGTGCCATCAGTGCGGGACCCCCGGACGAAAAACTGTTTTTT. Amino acids: CAISAGPPDEKLFF.

Only a few counts were recorded for this clonotype. V gene TRBV15 combines with J gene TRBJ2-7, with 7 positions matching TRBD2. This CDR3 has 15 amino acids. Trimming cost V 4 bases and J 1 base; bases outside gene matches: 7. Per germline, CDR1 LNHNV and CDR2 YYDKDF (reference sequence). The CDR3 spells CATSKSAGWSYEQYF. The CDR3 DNA reads TGTGCCACCAGCAAATCAGCGGGATGGTCCTACGAGCAGTACTTC.

This clonotype was seen a handful of times. The J gene is TRBJ1-2, the V gene TRBV20-1; D may be TRBD1 (5 bases). This CDR3 has 17 residues. The V gene lost 2 bases and the J gene lost 4 bases, with 23 bases spanning the gap. The germline gives CDR1 DFQATT, CDR2 SNEGSKA (reference sequence). The CDR3 DNA sequence: TGCAGTGCTAGAAACCGATGGGGCGATGAGGACCTCTATGGCTACACCTTC. Protein product: CSARNRWGDEDLYGYTF.

The chain employs TRBV27 and TRBJ1-5; 9 bases agree with TRBD1. The germline CDR1 and CDR2 sequences are MNHEY and SMNVEV (reference sequence). The CDR3 loop spans 15 amino acids. V lost 6 bases, J lost 6 bases, and 9 bases stayed unmatched. CDR3 coding DNA: TGTGCCAGCAGCCCCGGGACAGGGTTGGCTCAGCCCCAGCATTTT. It encodes CASSPGTGLAQPQHF.

This chain joins TRBV2 and TRBJ2-1, with TRBD2 identical over 9 bases. The closer fit of TRBJ2-7 to the DNA end suggests the J call may be wrong. CDR3 length equals 16 residues. Germline V CDR1 and CDR2: SNHLY, FYNNEI. CDR3 sequence: CASSELIGLANYEQYF. DNA of the CDR3: TGTGCCAGCAGTGAGCTCATCGGACTAGCGAATTACGAGCAGTACTTC.

As concerns this clonotype: A junction end diverges from the germline sequence, so it may reflect a read error. The V and J genes are TRBV6-2 or TRBV6-3 and TRBJ2-6, with D possibly TRBD1 on 5 matching bases. Germline CDR1 is MNHEY and CDR2 is SVGEGT. This CDR3 is 14 amino acids long. CDR3 sequence: CASSRNSGANVPTF. As DNA, the CDR3 is TGTGCCAGCAGTCGCAACTCTGGGGCCAACGTCCCGACTTTC.

This clonotype was seen only a few times. The chain links TRBV7-2 to TRBJ2-1; no reliable D call. The CDR3 covers 11 residues. Looked up from germline, CDR1 is SGHTA and CDR2 is FQGNSA. V was cut by 3 bases and J by 11 bases, with 8 bases left in between. For the CDR3, the DNA is TGTGCCAGCAGCTTGCGGAATAAGCAGTTCTTC. As protein: CASSLRNKQFF. Supplemented by reference TRBV7-2 and TRBJ2-1, the full variable domain reads GAGVSQSPSNKVTEKGKDVELRCDPISGHTALYWYRQSLGQGLEFLIYFQGNSAPDKSGLPSDRFSAERTGGSVSTLTIQRTQQEDSAVYLCASSLRNKQFFGPGTRLTVL.

This chain links TRBV27 with TRBJ2-3, with TRBD2 as a possible D gene (5 bases). The V gene's germline CDR1 is MNHEY and CDR2 SMNVEV (reference sequence). V lost 2 bases and J lost 8, with 26 bases in between. The CDR3 runs 18 residues. CDR3 residues: CASSLSQSGRAPRGTQYF. The DNA of the CDR3 is TGTGCCAGCAGTTTAAGCCAGAGCGGCCGAGCCCCAAGAGGTACGCAGTATTTT.